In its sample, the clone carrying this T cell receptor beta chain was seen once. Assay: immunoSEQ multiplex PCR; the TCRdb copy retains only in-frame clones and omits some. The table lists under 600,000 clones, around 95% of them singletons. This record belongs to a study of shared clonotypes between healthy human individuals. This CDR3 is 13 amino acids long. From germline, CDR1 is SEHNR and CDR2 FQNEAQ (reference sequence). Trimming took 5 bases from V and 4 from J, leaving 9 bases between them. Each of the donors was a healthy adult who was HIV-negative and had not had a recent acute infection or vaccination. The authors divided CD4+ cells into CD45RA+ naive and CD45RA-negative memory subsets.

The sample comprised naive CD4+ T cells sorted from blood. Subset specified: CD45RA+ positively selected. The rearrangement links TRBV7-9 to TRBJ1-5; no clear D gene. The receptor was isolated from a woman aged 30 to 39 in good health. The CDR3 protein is CASSTYGNQPQHF. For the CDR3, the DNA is TGTGCCAGCAGCACGTATGGGAATCAGCCCCAGCATTTT.